This T cell receptor (beta chain) was recovered during a study of technical replicates of blood from a few donors listed by TCRdb under 2017. This clone showed up many times. The antigen it recognizes is unknown. No per-base quality is available; no much larger clone lies one base away. The germline V gene specifies SGHVS as CDR1 and FNYEAQ as CDR2. From V the trimming removes 3 bases and from J it removes 0 bases, while the gene matches leave 8 bases of the junction unaccounted for. Taken from cysteine to phenylalanine, the CDR3 has 18 residues. CDR3 DNA only is kept here, 54 bases in frame from base 1. The method behind the library was the immunoSEQ multiplex PCR assay. The source is immuneACCESS, and TCRdb retained only in-frame sequences with V and J called. Part of the clones is not carried over; for the studies checked, unresolved V genes explain less than half of this, and the remainder is unexplained. Counted in this sample were 70,000 or so clones; 75% to 90% of them appeared once. The ten largest clones add up to 4% to 5% of the sample.

Sequenced: PBMCs. This receptor was taken from a human donor in good health. Some clones in this sample may be carry-over from other donors' samples. The chain was built from TRBV7-6 and TRBJ2-3, and 11 junctional nucleotides match TRBD2. The CDR3: CASSFSGGAHRSTDTQYF. Here is the DNA: TGTGCCAGCAGCTTTAGCGGGGGGGCCCATAGGAGCACAGATACGCAGTATTTT.